The TCR beta chain described here comes from a study of OX40 agonist ivuxolimab in advanced cancers. About the study: Prior checkpoint blockade (anti-PD-1, anti-PD-L1 or anti-CTLA-4) was permitted; approximately 44% had it.

About this clone: Antigen: not known.

General study points: CD4+ and CD8+ blood T cells expanded clonally by week 6 at 0.1 to 3.0 mg/kg. In CD8+ T cells, expanded clones were on average more numerous than in CD4+. Certain nonresponders additionally had low normalized T-cell clonal expansion.

Profiled with immunoSEQ multiplex PCR; TCRdb holds only in-frame clones, not every one. The table lists fewer than 100,000 clones, 80% to 90% of them singletons. CDR1 SNHLY and CDR2 FYNNEI come from the germline V gene. The length of the CDR3 is 15 residues. V shed 7 bases, J shed 9 bases, and the junction held 13 bases outside the gene matches. V gene TRBV2 combines with J gene TRBJ2-1, with 9 bases fitting TRBD2. The origin of this receptor is an adult with an advanced solid tumor such as melanoma, head and neck, liver or kidney cancer. The sample in question was CD4+ or CD8+ T cells sorted from blood, obtained in a trial of the OX40 agonist ivuxolimab. The CDR3: CASTAAGTSYPEQFF. CDR3 DNA: TGTGCCAGCACCGCAGCCGGGACTAGCTACCCTGAGCAGTTCTTC.